This T cell receptor (beta chain) was sequenced for a study of control samples from healthy donors and cancer patients. This clone was seen a single time. The data were produced by immunoSEQ multiplex PCR, yet TCRdb's version contains in-frame clones alone and is incomplete. This sample yields about 150,000 clones, of which approximately 94% are seen a single time; 5.7% belongs to the top ten. With 2 bases clipped from V and 13 bases from J, the junction kept 4 bases outside the gene matches. This CDR3 comprises 12 residues. Germline-derived CDR1 and CDR2 are MDHEN and SYDVKM. The source is a man aged 35-49 years in good health. The rearrangement uses TRBV28 and TRBJ2-3; TRBD1 matches 9 bases. The sample was blood. The CDR3 DNA sequence: TGTGCCAGCAGTTTACGACAGGGGGGAGAGTATTTT. This translates into CASSLRQGGEYF. Looking up the rest from reference TRBV28 and TRBJ2-3 gives the full variable domain: DVKVTQSSRYLVKRTGEKVFLECVQDMDHENMFWYRQDPGLGLRLIYFSYDVKMKEKGDIPEGYSVSREKKERFSLILESASTNQTSMYLCASSLRQGGEYFGPGTRLTVL.